One T cell receptor (beta chain) is described in this entry. What it binds is unknown. Depths of 1 in 200,000 to 1 in 1 million T cells were the sequencing target. Some clones are missing from TCRdb's copy, which holds only in-frame ones; the method was immunoSEQ multiplex PCR. Here the sample spans hundreds of thousands of clones, about 80% being singletons. This sample stems from a study of cytotoxic CD8 clonotypes in ibrutinib-treated CLL. Study-level background: Among patients, 24 responded partially and 2 completely; roughly 14 then stayed remitted and roughly 12 progressed after median about 68 months. General observations from the study: The study found clonality rose at ibrutinib response, then fell toward baseline at progression.

This CDR3 contains 15 residues. From germline, CDR1 is GTSNPN and CDR2 SVGIG (reference sequence). Deletions cut 0 bases from V and 4 bases from J, with 13 bases between. The TCR was taken from a human donor with chronic lymphocytic leukemia. Source: PBMCs, taken before ibrutinib treatment. This rearrangement joins TRBV30 to TRBJ1-3, with D possibly being TRBD1 (6 bases). CDR3 sequence: CAWSVSRTAGNTIYF. The CDR3 bases are TGTGCCTGGAGTGTAAGTAGGACAGCAGGAAACACCATATATTTT.